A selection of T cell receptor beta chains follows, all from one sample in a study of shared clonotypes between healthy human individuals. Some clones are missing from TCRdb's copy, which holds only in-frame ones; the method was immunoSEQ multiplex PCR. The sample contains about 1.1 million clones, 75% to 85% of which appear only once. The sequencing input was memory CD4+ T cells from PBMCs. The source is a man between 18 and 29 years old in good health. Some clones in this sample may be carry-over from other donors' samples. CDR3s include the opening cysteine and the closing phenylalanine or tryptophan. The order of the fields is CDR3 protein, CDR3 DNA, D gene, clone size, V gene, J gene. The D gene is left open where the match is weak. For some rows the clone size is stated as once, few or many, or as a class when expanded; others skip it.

CASSVSASGSYEQYF	TGTGCCAGCAGCGTAAGTGCGTCAGGCTCCTACGAGCAGTACTTC	.	.	TRBV9	TRBJ2-7
CASSYISGLAGSYEQYF	TGTGCCAGCAGCTACATATCTGGGCTAGCGGGGTCCTACGAGCAGTACTTC	TRBD2	once	TRBV11-2	TRBJ2-7
CASSLNPSNQPQHF	TGCGCCAGCAGCTTGAATCCTAGCAATCAGCCCCAGCATTTT	.	.	TRBV5-1	TRBJ1-5
CASRADRSYTGELFF	TGTGCCAGCAGGGCGGACAGGTCTTACACCGGGGAGCTGTTTTTT	TRBD1	.	TRBV28	TRBJ2-2
CSASRDREQFF	TGCAGTGCTTCTAGGGACCGTGAGCAGTTCTTC	.	.	TRBV20-1	TRBJ2-1
CASSLTLRAGVSEEQYF	TGTGCCAGCAGCTTAACGTTAAGAGCGGGAGTTTCTGAAGAGCAGTACTTC	TRBD2	.	TRBV7-3	TRBJ2-7
CASSSGTSGSYEQYF	TGTGCCAGCAGCTCGGGGACTAGCGGGAGCTACGAGCAGTACTTC	TRBD2	.	TRBV7-3	TRBJ2-7
CASSSKLRGHSDMNTEAFF	TGCGCCAGCAGCTCCAAACTCAGGGGCCACTCCGATATGAACACTGAAGCTTTCTTT	.	.	TRBV5-1	TRBJ1-1
CASGARREGAETQYF	TGCGCCAGCGGAGCCCGGCGGGAGGGGGCCGAGACCCAGTACTTC	TRBD2	.	TRBV4-3	TRBJ2-5
CASSSRQGLAGSNEQFF	TGTGCCAGCTCATCGAGGCAAGGACTAGCGGGATCCAATGAGCAGTTCTTC	TRBD2	.	TRBV18	TRBJ2-1
CASSGPGLVAQETQYF	TGTGCCAGCAGTGGCCCGGGACTAGTGGCCCAAGAGACCCAGTACTTC	TRBD2	.	TRBV6-1	TRBJ2-5
CASSLELRETQYF	TGTGCCAGCAGCTTAGAACTAAGAGAAACCCAGTACTTC	.	.	TRBV7-2	TRBJ2-5
CASRGRSGLAGALPSYNEQFF	TGTGCCAGCAGAGGTCGTTCGGGACTAGCGGGAGCCCTCCCCTCCTACAATGAGCAGTTCTTC	TRBD2	.	TRBV27	TRBJ2-1
CASSPGGGTETQYF	TGTGCCAGCAGTCCTGGGGGGGGGACAGAGACCCAGTACTTC	TRBD2	.	TRBV11-3	TRBJ2-5
CASSSPSTDTQYF	TGTGCCAGCAGTTCACCGAGTACAGATACGCAGTATTTT	.	once	TRBV28	TRBJ2-3
CASSLLRGSETQYF	TGTGCCAGCAGTTTGTTGCGGGGAAGTGAGACCCAGTACTTC	.	.	TRBV28	TRBJ2-5
CASSTRASDETQYF	TGCGCCAGCAGCACCAGGGCCTCCGACGAGACCCAGTACTTC	.	.	TRBV5-1	TRBJ2-5
CASSRQGLSYEQYF	TGTGCCAGCAGCCGACAGGGTCTTTCCTACGAGCAGTACTTC	TRBD1	.	TRBV2	TRBJ2-7
CASSTTELSEKLFF	TGCGCCAGCAGTACCACAGAGTTGAGTGAAAAACTGTTTTTT	.	.	TRBV5-1	TRBJ1-4
CASSPPVGQGAVEQYF	TGTGCCAGCTCACCACCGGTGGGACAGGGGGCTGTGGAGCAGTACTTC	TRBD1	.	TRBV18	TRBJ2-7
CASSSRTSTGELFF	TGTGCCAGCAGCTCAAGGACAAGCACCGGGGAGCTGTTTTTT	.	.	TRBV11-2	TRBJ2-2
CATTTGASGAYEQYF	TGTGCCACCACGACCGGGGCTAGCGGCGCCTACGAGCAGTACTTC	TRBD2	.	TRBV28	TRBJ2-7
CASSGRLAERYNEQFF	TGTGCCAGCAGTGGCCGACTAGCGGAGCGGTACAATGAGCAGTTCTTC	TRBD2	.	TRBV6-4	TRBJ2-1
CASSWDRVDTEAFF	TGTGCCAGCAGCTGGGACAGGGTGGACACTGAAGCTTTCTTT	TRBD1	.	TRBV7-9	TRBJ1-1
CASSLTSGVGEQYF	TGTGCCAGCTCACTCACTTCGGGGGTCGGCGAGCAGTACTTC	.	.	TRBV18	TRBJ2-7
CASSALPLGLAGIQETQYF	TGTGCCAGCAGCGCTCTACCTCTGGGACTAGCGGGAATCCAAGAGACCCAGTACTTC	TRBD2	.	TRBV28	TRBJ2-5
CASSRQGNQPQHF	TGTGCCAGCAGCCGACAGGGGAATCAGCCCCAGCATTTT	TRBD1	.	TRBV5-8	TRBJ1-5
CASSLISTVQGGNTEAFF	TGTGCCAGCTCACTAATATCCACCGTACAGGGGGGCAACACTGAAGCTTTCTTT	TRBD1	.	TRBV18	TRBJ1-1
CASSRQKEQPQHF	TGTGCCAGCAGCCGACAGAAAGAGCAGCCCCAGCATTTT	.	.	TRBV7-2	TRBJ1-5
CASSLRAGLAGEAGELFF	TGTGCCAGCAGCTTAAGGGCGGGACTAGCGGGAGAGGCCGGGGAGCTGTTTTTT	TRBD2	.	TRBV7-3	TRBJ2-2
CASSPGTGHGYTF	TGTGCCAGCAGTCCTGGGACAGGGCATGGCTACACCTTC	TRBD1	few	TRBV6-5	TRBJ1-2
CASSRPAGEQYF	TGTGCCAGCAGCCGGCCGGCGGGCGAGCAGTACTTC	.	.	TRBV7-2	TRBJ2-7
CASSYREQYF	TGTGCCAGCAGTTACCGGGAGCAGTACTTC	.	once	TRBV2	TRBJ2-7
CASSLSTTVLETQYF	TGTGCCAGCAGCTTATCTACGACAGTCCTGGAGACCCAGTACTTC	.	.	TRBV7-2	TRBJ2-5
CASSNTGYNTEAFF	TGCGCCAGCAGCAACACAGGGTACAACACTGAAGCTTTCTTT	.	.	TRBV5-1	TRBJ1-1
CASSMVGYPLNF	TGTGCCAGCAGCATGGTCGGATACCCCCTTAACTTC	.	few	TRBV7-2	TRBJ2-5
CASSVGGGYLYEQYF	TGTGCCAGCAGCGTAGGAGGGGGTTATCTCTACGAGCAGTACTTC	.	.	TRBV9	TRBJ2-7
CASSEAPGPLQPQHF	TGTGCCAGCAGTGAAGCGCCGGGCCCCCTCCAGCCCCAGCATTTT	.	.	TRBV6-1	TRBJ1-5
CASSSEGGEQYF	TGTGCCAGCAGCTCCGAAGGGGGCGAGCAGTACTTC	.	.	TRBV7-9	TRBJ2-7
CASSLASGGQETQYF	TGCGCCAGCAGCCTCGCCTCAGGGGGCCAAGAGACCCAGTACTTC	TRBD1	.	TRBV5-1	TRBJ2-5
CASSRDRGTEAFF	TGTGCCAGCAGCCGTGATAGGGGCACTGAAGCTTTCTTT	.	.	TRBV5-6	TRBJ1-1
CASSLRRESSRDEQYF	TGTGCCAGCAGCTTAAGGCGGGAGAGTTCTAGGGACGAGCAGTACTTC	TRBD2	.	TRBV11-2	TRBJ2-7
CASAGTGQSYEQYF	TGTGCCAGCGCTGGGACAGGGCAGTCCTACGAGCAGTACTTC	TRBD1	few	TRBV6-1	TRBJ2-7
CASWDTNYGYTF	TGTGCCAGCTGGGACACAAACTATGGCTACACCTTC	.	.	TRBV28	TRBJ1-2
CASIIVPSVVNEQFF	TGCGCCAGCATCATAGTGCCTTCGGTCGTTAATGAGCAGTTCTTC	.	.	TRBV5-1	TRBJ2-1
CASSQSGLVTDTQYF	TGCGCCAGCAGCCAGTCGGGACTTGTCACAGATACGCAGTATTTT	.	.	TRBV4-1	TRBJ2-3
CSVVSGYNEQFF	TGCAGCGTTGTAAGCGGGTACAATGAGCAGTTCTTC	.	.	TRBV29-1	TRBJ2-1